This TCR beta chain was obtained from a study of radiation and T cells in renal cell carcinoma. Overall study findings and caveats: Pretreatment tumor biopsies were lacking, so baseline clonotypes are unknown.

The time point was: blood 4 weeks post-SBRT, at nephrectomy. Indicated treatment: 15 Gy SBRT to primary tumor, nephrectomy 4 weeks later. Nephrectomy followed 15 Gy stereotactic body radiation by 4 weeks. Assay used: immunoSEQ multiplex PCR; TCRdb lists only in-frame clones, some missing. There are 97,000 or so clones in the sample; 75% to 85% occur only once, and approximately 6.9% lies in the top ten. This clone was picked up many times. As yet, its antigen is unknown. Germline values: CDR1 ENHRY, CDR2 SYGVKD. V was trimmed by 0 bases and J by 5 bases, leaving 1 base between them. This CDR3 spans 11 amino acids.

The clonotype was recovered from a man in his 60s with renal cell carcinoma. The sequencing used blood, collected from a patient whose treatment included radiotherapy and nephrectomy. The V and J genes are TRBV10-3 and TRBJ1-2; D gene uncertain. CDR3 nucleotide sequence: TGTGCCATCAGTGAGTCTTATGGCTACACCTTC. The encoded protein is CAISESYGYTF.